This T cell receptor beta chain was found in a study of cytomegalovirus exposure and HLA in healthy donors. The study, taken as a whole, reports: Productive status was seen about 90% or about 30% of the time for most TCR beta V segments in an earlier analysis. Likely technical artifact: a cluster of highly shared sequence variants.

Comment on this clone: Antigen unknown.

The CDR3 is made up of 14 amino acids. With 7 bases removed from V and 1 base from J, the gap between germline ends came to 13 bases. Germline-derived CDR1 and CDR2 are LNHDA and SQIVND (reference sequence). 60 Vbeta and 13 Jbeta primers were used in PCR. Data came from immunoSEQ multiplex PCR; TCRdb stores just in-frame clones and leaves some out. This sample has 120,000 to 150,000 clones; about three quarters occur once, and the top ten carry 0.5% to 0.85%. This clonotype was sampled from a male donor in good health and CMV-seronegative. The chain uses TRBV19 and TRBJ1-1; D gene ambiguous. Sequencing was done on a sample of PBMCs. The CDR3 DNA is TGTGCCAGTAACCTATATCGGGGGAACACTGAAGCTTTCTTT. Translation gives CASNLYRGNTEAFF. Looking up the rest from reference TRBV19 and TRBJ1-1 gives the full variable domain: DGGITQSPKYLFRKEGQNVTLSCEQNLNHDAMYWYRQDPGQGLRLIYYSQIVNDFQKGDIAEGYSVSREKKESFPLTVTSAQKNPTAFYLCASNLYRGNTEAFFGQGTRLTVV.